This TCR beta chain is drawn from a study of T cells in localized non-small cell lung cancer. Libraries were prepared by immunoSEQ multiplex PCR; TCRdb keeps only in-frame clonotypes and omits some of them. The sample has around 130,000 clones; more than 80% are singletons. In germline, CDR1 is SEHNR, CDR2 FQNEAQ (reference sequence). The CDR3 is 14 residues long. Trimming pared 3 bases from V and 4 bases from J, leaving 12 bases between. The chain links TRBV7-9 to TRBJ2-5, with D possibly matching TRBD2 (7 bases). The sequence was collected from a female donor of 60 years or more with stage I lung adenocarcinoma. The starting material was peripheral blood, obtained before any cancer treatment. The DNA of the CDR3 is TGTGCCAGCAGCTTCGGGGGGCAACGAGAGACCCAGTACTTC. Translated, it gives CASSFGGQRETQYF.